The T cell receptor beta chain under discussion was sequenced for a study of response to subunit inactivated influenza vaccine. General study points: That few new T cells are recruited by each seasonal influenza vaccination was the authors' suggestion.

This clonotype was seen more than once but under ten times. No antigen is known for it. V lost 0 bases and J 10 bases, leaving 14 bases between the germline ends. Germline CDR1 reads SGHRS; CDR2 reads YFSETQ. CDR3 length: 15 amino acids. TCRdb reprocessed the RT-PCR reads with MiXCR, giving one entry per CDR3 protein. Among 450,000 to 600,000 distinct CDR3 sequences listed, 6% to 9% were seen once. The TCR was taken from a man in his fifties or sixties who received an inactivated influenza vaccine. The rearrangement joins TRBV5-1 to TRBJ1-6, with a possible D match to TRBD1 (5 bases). Specimen: PBMCs from blood, collected roughly 24 months after vaccination. CDR3 protein: CASSLAGTTESPLHF. In nucleotides, the CDR3 is TGCGCCAGCAGCTTGGCCGGGACCACAGAATCACCCCTCCACTTT. Looking up the rest from reference TRBV5-1 and TRBJ1-6 gives the full variable domain: KAGVTQTPRYLIKTRGQQVTLSCSPISGHRSVSWYQQTPGQGLQFLFEYFSETQRNKGNFPGRFSGRQFSNSRSEMNVSTLELGDSALYLCASSLAGTTESPLHFGNGTRLTVT.